This T cell receptor beta chain was sequenced for a study of shared clonotypes between healthy human individuals. The table came from immunoSEQ multiplex PCR; TCRdb's copy has only in-frame clones and leaves some out. The profile shows around 2,000,000 clones, 90% to 95% of them singletons. The CDR3 totals 15 residues. CDR1 and CDR2 (germline): ENHRY, SYGVKD. V gave up 4 bases and J gave up 0 bases, with 12 bases separating them. On this clone itself: Its antigen is as yet unknown.

Findings and caveats of the study: The study sampled only blood, and tissue repertoires likely differ.

Sequences were obtained from naive CD4+ T cells sorted from blood. Subset reported: CD45RA+ positively selected. The V and J genes are TRBV10-3 and TRBJ1-2, with a possible D match to TRBD1 (5 bases). The clonotype originates from a man aged 18 to 30 in good health. The CDR3 DNA sequence: TGTGCCATCAGTGTCGTGCCAGGGCCTAACTATGGCTACACCTTC. It codes for CAISVVPGPNYGYTF.